This T cell receptor (beta chain) was profiled in a study of T cells in Graves' hyperthyroidism and ophthalmopathy. Study overall: Peripheral blood sampling occurred at initial diagnosis, before any treatment.

General study results and limits: The model foresaw ophthalmopathy a median 6.5 months prior to onset. The majority of expanded thyroid clonotypes above 0.001 also appeared in blood. Ophthalmopathy stood apart from stable hyperthyroidism in a 13 V-J model.

Deletions cut 4 bases from V and 2 bases from J, with 16 bases between. The CDR3 is made up of 15 amino acids. CDR1 is SGHRS, CDR2 YFSETQ, per germline. On this clonotype itself: The antigen is unknown.

Amplification targeted TCR beta CDR3 regions from RNA transcripts. Primed by the HTBI set, a first-round RT-PCR was run on the TCR CDR3. TCRdb used MiXCR to reprocess the multiplex PCR reads, holding one entry per CDR3 protein. The sample lists about 360,000 distinct CDR3 sequences, approximately 15% occurring once. The specimen was blood. The origin of this receptor is a woman aged 18-29 years with Graves' hyperthyroidism that later progressed to Graves' ophthalmopathy. V gene TRBV5-1 combines with J gene TRBJ2-7; either TRBD1 or TRBD2 may supply D (5 bases each). The CDR3 coding sequence is TGCGCCAGCAGCCCCCCGGGACCGGACCCCTACGAGCAGTACTTC. Translating it yields CASSPPGPDPYEQYF.